This T cell receptor beta chain came from a study of shared T cell receptors in the human thymus. This CDR3 has 15 amino acids. Trimming took off 5 bases at V and 5 bases at J, with 19 bases between the two ends. CDR1 is MDHEN and CDR2 is SYDVKM in the germline V gene. Repertoires were generated with immunoSEQ multiplex PCR, while TCRdb's copy carries only in-frame clones and drops some. Of over 650,000 clones in the sample, about 87% were seen once. The data were also submitted as part of a second study, on human thymus T cells.

Sample: thymocytes. V gene TRBV28 combines with J gene TRBJ2-7; D might be TRBD2 (6 bases). This clonotype originated in a boy less than two years old with a congenital heart defect. The CDR3 sequence: CASSRKTGTSNEQYF. The DNA for the CDR3 is TGTGCCAGCAGTAGAAAGACCGGGACTTCGAACGAGCAGTACTTC.